This TCR beta chain was found in a study of blood T cell repertoires in COVID-19. Looking at the study overall: Samples came from the United States, Italy and Spain, spanning acute and convalescent COVID-19. T cells, B-cell-depleted T cells, or PBMCs provided the cDNA or gDNA that served as material.

Trimming removed 3 bases at V and 4 bases at J, with 12 bases between. The CDR3 spans 14 residues. CDR1 and CDR2 (germline): LGHNA, YNFKEQ. In the original analysis: Nucleated cell number was recorded as an estimate derived from reference gene primer amplification. The protocol was immunoSEQ multiplex PCR, while the TCRdb copy is restricted to in-frame clones and leaves out a portion. V, J and clone size are those of that table, while D and trimming were read from the DNA. The repertoire holds 100,000 or so clones, with around four fifths as singletons. The specimen sequenced was peripheral blood. The rearrangement joins TRBV4-2 to TRBJ1-1; D call uncertain. This receptor was obtained from a woman aged 65 to 85 with acute or convalescent COVID-19. The CDR3 reads CASSHGSGFTEAFF. The CDR3 nucleotides read TGTGCCAGCAGCCATGGTAGCGGGTTCACTGAAGCTTTCTTT.